These 3 T cell receptor beta chains originate from one sample sequenced in a study of blood T cell repertoires in COVID-19 (dated by TCRdb to about 2020). Library method: the immunoSEQ multiplex PCR assay. Sourced from immuneACCESS, this table was stored by TCRdb with only in-frame sequences that have V and J called. A share of the clones is absent; for the studies checked, an unresolved V gene accounts for under half, and the remainder has no known explanation. The table for this sample lists some 250,000 clones; roughly 91% of them were counted only once. The ten largest account for roughly 9% of the sample. The sequenced material came from PBMCs or T cells enriched from blood (not recorded which). The receptors come from a man aged 40-55 years who had recovered from COVID-19.

This clone appeared a single time. This chain joins TRBV27 and TRBJ2-7; 7 nucleotides agree with TRBD1. This CDR3 has 14 amino acids. The V segment lost 5 bases and the J segment 1 base; nucleotides outside the gene matches: 5. The germline V gene encodes CDR1 MNHEY and CDR2 SMNVEV (reference sequence). CDR3 bases: TGTGCCAGCAGTCCCGGGACAGCGTCCTACGAGCAGTACTTC. Amino acid sequence: CASSPGTASYEQYF.

The chain combines TRBV7-8 with TRBJ2-7, with D possibly being TRBD2 (5 bases). Trimming took 0 bases from V and 3 from J, leaving 18 bases between them. The CDR3 totals 17 residues. The germline CDR1 and CDR2 sequences are SGHVS and FQNEAQ. The CDR3 sequence is CASSLADSRERFYEQYF. In DNA form, the CDR3 reads TGTGCCAGCAGCTTAGCGGATTCAAGGGAGCGCTTCTACGAGCAGTACTTC. Based on the CDR3 plus reference TRBV7-8 and TRBJ2-7, the full variable domain is GAGVSQSPRYKVAKRGQDVALRCDPISGHVSLFWYQQALGQGPEFLTYFQNEAQLDKSGLPSDRFFAERPEGSVSTLKIQRTQQEDSAVYLCASSLADSRERFYEQYFGPGTRLTVT.

This clone was observed a few times. This chain uses TRBV6-5 with TRBJ1-1, with 8 bases aligning to TRBD1. V lost 4 bases to trimming and J lost 2 bases; unmatched junction nucleotides: 9. Germline values: CDR1 MNHEY, CDR2 SVGAGI. This CDR3 is 16 amino acids long. CDR3 sequence: CASSSSRQGRNTEAFF. CDR3 DNA sequence: TGTGCCAGCAGTTCCTCAAGACAGGGGCGAAACACTGAAGCTTTCTTT.